Below, 8 T cell receptor beta chains from the same sample are listed, as sequenced in a study of OX40 agonist ivuxolimab in advanced cancers. TCRdb keeps only in-frame clones here, not all; method: immunoSEQ multiplex PCR. The data contain roughly 49,000 clones, roughly 79% of them singletons. The input for sequencing was CD4+ or CD8+ T cells sorted from blood, taken in a trial of the OX40 agonist ivuxolimab. All receptors derive from an adult with an advanced solid tumor such as melanoma, head and neck, liver or kidney cancer.

V is TRBV7-9 and J is TRBJ2-5, with D possibly matching TRBD1 (6 bases). The J call may be mistaken, given a closer DNA end match to TRBJ2-7. The CDR3 has 12 residues. Germline V gene data show CDR1 as SEHNR and CDR2 as FQNEAQ (reference sequence). CDR3 protein: CASRDSTYEQYF. The CDR3 region has the DNA TGTGCCAGCAGGGACAGCACCTACGAGCAGTACTTC.

The genes are TRBV27 and TRBJ2-7; 7 bases are a match to TRBD2. CDR1 MNHEY and CDR2 SMNVEV come from the germline V gene (reference sequence). J was trimmed by 3 bases and V by 3 bases; bases with no gene match: 11. The CDR3 consists of 16 residues. The chain's CDR3 is CASSFHGGLILYEQYF. CDR3 in DNA: TGTGCCAGCAGTTTCCACGGGGGACTAATTCTCTACGAGCAGTACTTC.

The chain combines TRBV4-3 with TRBJ1-1; D ambiguous. This CDR3 is 16 amino acids long. CDR1 is LGHNA, CDR2 YSLEER, per germline. V lost 0 bases to trimming and J lost 4 bases, with 15 bases between them. The CDR3 DNA follows: TGCGCCAGCAGCCAAGATACAAAGGGTGAGGGCACTGAAGCTTTCTTT. This sequence encodes CASSQDTKGEGTEAFF.

The chain links TRBV5-1 to TRBJ1-1, with 12 positions matching TRBD1. Germline trimming cut 0 bases from V and 1 base from J; bases unmatched to any gene: 4. The CDR3 is 17 amino acids. Germline assignment: CDR1 SGHRS and CDR2 YFSETQ. Here the CDR3 reads CASSLAGQGAGNTEAFF. The CDR3 DNA reads TGCGCCAGCAGCTTGGCGGGACAGGGGGCAGGGAACACTGAAGCTTTCTTT.

This chain links TRBV20-1 with TRBJ2-7; D perhaps matches TRBD2 (5 bases). Deletions cut 0 bases from V and 7 bases from J, with 7 bases between. Per the germline V gene, CDR1 is DFQATT and CDR2 is SNEGSKA (reference sequence). This CDR3 has 11 residues. The DNA for the CDR3 is TGCAGTGCTAGAGATCGGAGGGAGCAGTACTTC. Protein sequence: CSARDRREQYF.

The rearrangement joins TRBV29-1 to TRBJ1-1; TRBD1 is a possible D gene (5 bases). Germline loops: CDR1 SQVTM, CDR2 ANQGSEA. Trimming left V 8 bases short and J 4 bases short, with 20 bases between. The CDR3 totals 14 residues. Here the CDR3 DNA reads TGCAGCTCCAGATCCCCTGGGGGGAGCACTGAAGCTTTCTTT. Translation gives CSSRSPGGSTEAFF.

The chain carries TRBV27 and TRBJ1-1; D gene ambiguous. Deletions cut 5 bases from V and 11 bases from J, with 18 bases between. Germline-derived CDR1 and CDR2 are MNHEY and SMNVEV (reference sequence). This CDR3 comprises 13 residues. The CDR3 here is CASSEARAFEAFF. The CDR3 DNA reads as TGTGCCAGCAGTGAGGCGAGGGCCTTTGAGGCTTTCTTT.

This clone was recorded once. The V call is TRBV27, the J call TRBJ1-2, with TRBD1 matching over 7 bases. This CDR3 spans 15 amino acids. V was clipped by 1 base and J by 3 bases; unmatched bases: 5. Germline CDR1 and CDR2: MNHEY and SMNVEV (reference sequence). DNA of the CDR3: TGTGCCAGCAGTTTATTATTCGGGACAGACTATGGCTACACCTTC. This sequence encodes CASSLLFGTDYGYTF.